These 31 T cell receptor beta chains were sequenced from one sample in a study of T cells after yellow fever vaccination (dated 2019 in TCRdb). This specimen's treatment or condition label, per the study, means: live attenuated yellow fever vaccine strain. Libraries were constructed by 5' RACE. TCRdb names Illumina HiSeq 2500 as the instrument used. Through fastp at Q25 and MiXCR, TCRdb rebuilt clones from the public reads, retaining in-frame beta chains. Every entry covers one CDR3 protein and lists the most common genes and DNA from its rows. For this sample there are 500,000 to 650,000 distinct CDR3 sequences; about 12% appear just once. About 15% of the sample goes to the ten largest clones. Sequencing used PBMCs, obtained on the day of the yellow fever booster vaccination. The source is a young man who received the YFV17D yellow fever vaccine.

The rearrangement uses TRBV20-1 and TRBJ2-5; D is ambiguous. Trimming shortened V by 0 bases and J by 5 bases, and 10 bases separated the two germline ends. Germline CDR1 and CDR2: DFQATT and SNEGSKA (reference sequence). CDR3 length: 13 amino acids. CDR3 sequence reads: CSARDGLAETQYF. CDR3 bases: TGCAGTGCTAGAGATGGATTGGCGGAGACCCAGTACTTC.

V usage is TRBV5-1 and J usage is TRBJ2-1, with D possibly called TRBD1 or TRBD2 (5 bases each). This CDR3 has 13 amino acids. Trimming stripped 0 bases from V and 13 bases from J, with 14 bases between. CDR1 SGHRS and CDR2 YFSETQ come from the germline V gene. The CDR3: CASSLEAVGAQFF. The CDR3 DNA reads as TGCGCCAGCAGCTTGGAAGCGGTCGGGGCACAGTTCTTC.

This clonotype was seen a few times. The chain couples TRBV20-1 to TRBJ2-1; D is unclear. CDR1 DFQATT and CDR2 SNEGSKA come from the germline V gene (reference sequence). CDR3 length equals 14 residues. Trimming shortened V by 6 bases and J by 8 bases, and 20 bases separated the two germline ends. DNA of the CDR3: TGCAGTGCCTCGGATCTCCGCAGGCGCGATGAGCAGTTCTTC. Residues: CSASDLRRRDEQFF.

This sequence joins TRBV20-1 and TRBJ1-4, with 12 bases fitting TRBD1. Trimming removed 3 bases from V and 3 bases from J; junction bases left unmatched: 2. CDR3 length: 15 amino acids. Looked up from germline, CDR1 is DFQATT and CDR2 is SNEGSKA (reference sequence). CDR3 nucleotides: TGCAGTGCTAGCGGGACAGGGGGCCCTAATGAAAAACTGTTTTTT. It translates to CSASGTGGPNEKLFF.

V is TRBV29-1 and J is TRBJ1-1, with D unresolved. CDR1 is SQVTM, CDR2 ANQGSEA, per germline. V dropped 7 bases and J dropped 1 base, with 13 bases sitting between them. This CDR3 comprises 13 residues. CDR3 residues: CSAGRRQNTEAFF. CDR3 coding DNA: TGCAGCGCTGGACGGCGCCAGAACACTGAAGCTTTCTTT.

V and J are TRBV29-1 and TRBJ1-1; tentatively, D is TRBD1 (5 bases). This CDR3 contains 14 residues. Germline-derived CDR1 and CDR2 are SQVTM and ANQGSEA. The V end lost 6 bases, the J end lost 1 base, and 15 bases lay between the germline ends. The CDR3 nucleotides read TGCAGCGTCCTCCGTACGACAGCGAACACTGAAGCTTTCTTT. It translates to CSVLRTTANTEAFF.

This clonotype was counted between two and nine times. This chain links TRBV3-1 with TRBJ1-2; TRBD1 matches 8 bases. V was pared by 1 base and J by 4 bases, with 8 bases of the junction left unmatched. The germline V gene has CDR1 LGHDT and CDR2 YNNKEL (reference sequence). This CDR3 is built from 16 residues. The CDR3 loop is CASSQVNRGNGYGYTF. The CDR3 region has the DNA TGTGCCAGCAGCCAAGTTAACAGGGGGAACGGCTATGGCTACACCTTC.

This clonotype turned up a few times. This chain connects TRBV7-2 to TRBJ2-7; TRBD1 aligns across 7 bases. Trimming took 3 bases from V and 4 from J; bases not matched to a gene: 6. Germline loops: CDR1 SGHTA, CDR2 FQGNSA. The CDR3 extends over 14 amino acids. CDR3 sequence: CASSFRDSRYEQYF. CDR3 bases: TGTGCCAGCAGCTTTAGGGACAGCCGATACGAGCAGTACTTC.

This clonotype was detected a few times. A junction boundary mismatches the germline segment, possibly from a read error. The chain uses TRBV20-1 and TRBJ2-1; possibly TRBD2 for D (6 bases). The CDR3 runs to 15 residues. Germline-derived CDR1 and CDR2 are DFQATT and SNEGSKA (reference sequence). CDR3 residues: CSATGHGLGTGVLLF. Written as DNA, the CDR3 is TGCAGTGCAACGGGGCACGGATTAGGGACTGGAGTGTTACTCTTC.

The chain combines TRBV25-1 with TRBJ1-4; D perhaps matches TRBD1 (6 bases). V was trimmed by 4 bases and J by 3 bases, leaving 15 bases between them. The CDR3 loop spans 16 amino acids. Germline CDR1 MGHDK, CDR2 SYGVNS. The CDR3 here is CASSVQGSLANEKLFF. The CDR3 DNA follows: TGTGCCAGCAGTGTCCAGGGGAGTTTGGCTAATGAAAAACTGTTTTTT.

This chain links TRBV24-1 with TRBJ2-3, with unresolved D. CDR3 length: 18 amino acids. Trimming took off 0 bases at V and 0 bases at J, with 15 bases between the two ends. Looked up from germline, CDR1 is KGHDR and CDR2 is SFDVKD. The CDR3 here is CATSDLGDTTSSTDTQYF. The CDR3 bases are TGTGCCACCAGTGATTTGGGTGATACAACTTCTAGCACAGATACGCAGTATTTT.

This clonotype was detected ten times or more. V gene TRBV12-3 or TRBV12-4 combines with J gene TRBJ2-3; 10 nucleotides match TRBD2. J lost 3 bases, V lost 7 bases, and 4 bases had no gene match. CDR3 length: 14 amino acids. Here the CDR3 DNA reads TGTGCCAGCACCCGGACTAGCGGAACAGATACGCAGTATTTT. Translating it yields CASTRTSGTDTQYF.

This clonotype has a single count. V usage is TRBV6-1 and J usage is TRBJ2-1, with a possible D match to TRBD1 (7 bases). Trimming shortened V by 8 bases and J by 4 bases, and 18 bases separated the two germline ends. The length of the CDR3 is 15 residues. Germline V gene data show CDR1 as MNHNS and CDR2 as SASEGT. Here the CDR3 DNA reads TGTGCCAGCGCCGCCGGCCAGGGGGGATACAATGAGCAGTTCTTC. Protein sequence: CASAAGQGGYNEQFF.

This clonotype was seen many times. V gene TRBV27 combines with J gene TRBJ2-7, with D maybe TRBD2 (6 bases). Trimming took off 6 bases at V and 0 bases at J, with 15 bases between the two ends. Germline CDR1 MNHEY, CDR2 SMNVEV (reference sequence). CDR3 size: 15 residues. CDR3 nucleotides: TGTGCCAGCAGCGGGTATCCCGGGAGCTCCTACGAGCAGTACTTC. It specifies CASSGYPGSSYEQYF.

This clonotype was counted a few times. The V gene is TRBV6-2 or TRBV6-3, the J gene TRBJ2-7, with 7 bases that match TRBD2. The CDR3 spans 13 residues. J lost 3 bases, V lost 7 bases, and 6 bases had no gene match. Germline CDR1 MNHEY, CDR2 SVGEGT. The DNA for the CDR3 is TGTGCCAGCACTACAACGGGGGGCTACGAGCAGTACTTC. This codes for CASTTTGGYEQYF.

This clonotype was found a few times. DNA for the CDR3: TGTGCGGCTGAGCGGAGTTGGGAGCAGTACTTC. Translating it yields CAAERSWEQYF. This rearrangement joins TRBV30 to TRBJ2-7, with D tentatively TRBD2 (5 bases). Germline V lookup: CDR1 GTSNPN, CDR2 SVGIG (reference sequence). The CDR3 totals 11 residues.

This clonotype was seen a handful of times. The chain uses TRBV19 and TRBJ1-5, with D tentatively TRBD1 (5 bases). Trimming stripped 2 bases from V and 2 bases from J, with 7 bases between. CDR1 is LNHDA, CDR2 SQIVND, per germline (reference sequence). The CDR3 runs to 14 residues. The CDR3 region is CASSIRGGNQPQHF. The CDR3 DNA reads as TGTGCCAGTAGTATACGGGGGGGCAATCAGCCCCAGCATTTT.

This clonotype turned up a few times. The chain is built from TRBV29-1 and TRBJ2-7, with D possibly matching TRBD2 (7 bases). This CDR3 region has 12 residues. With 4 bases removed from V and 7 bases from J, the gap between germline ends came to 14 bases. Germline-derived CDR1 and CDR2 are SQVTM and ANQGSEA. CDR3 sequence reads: CSVARGAEEQYF. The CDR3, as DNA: TGCAGCGTTGCCCGGGGGGCTGAAGAGCAGTACTTC.

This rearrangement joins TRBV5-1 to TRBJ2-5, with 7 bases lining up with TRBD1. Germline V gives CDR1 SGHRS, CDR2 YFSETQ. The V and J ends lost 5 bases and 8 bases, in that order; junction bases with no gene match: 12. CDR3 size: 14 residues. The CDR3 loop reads CASREGTARVTQYF. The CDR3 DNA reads TGCGCCAGCAGGGAAGGGACAGCCCGGGTTACCCAGTACTTC.

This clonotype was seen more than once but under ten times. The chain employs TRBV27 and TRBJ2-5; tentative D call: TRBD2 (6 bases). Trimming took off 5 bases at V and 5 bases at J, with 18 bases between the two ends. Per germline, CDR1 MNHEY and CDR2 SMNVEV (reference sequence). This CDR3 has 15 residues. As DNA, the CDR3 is TGTGCCAGCAGTCCTCAGGAGGGAAGCGGGGAGACCCAGTACTTC. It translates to CASSPQEGSGETQYF.

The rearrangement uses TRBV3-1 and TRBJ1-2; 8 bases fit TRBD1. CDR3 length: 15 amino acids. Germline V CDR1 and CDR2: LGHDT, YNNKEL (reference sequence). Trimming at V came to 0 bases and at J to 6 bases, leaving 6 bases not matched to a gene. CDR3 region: CASSQELGGQDGYTF. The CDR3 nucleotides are TGTGCCAGCAGCCAAGAGTTGGGGGGACAGGATGGCTACACCTTC.

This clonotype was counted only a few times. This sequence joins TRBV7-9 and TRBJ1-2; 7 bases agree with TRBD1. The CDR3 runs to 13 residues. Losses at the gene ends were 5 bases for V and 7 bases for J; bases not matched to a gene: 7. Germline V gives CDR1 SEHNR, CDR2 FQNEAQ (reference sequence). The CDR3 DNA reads TGTGCCAGCAGCCAGGACAGGACTATTGGCTACACCTTC. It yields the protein CASSQDRTIGYTF.

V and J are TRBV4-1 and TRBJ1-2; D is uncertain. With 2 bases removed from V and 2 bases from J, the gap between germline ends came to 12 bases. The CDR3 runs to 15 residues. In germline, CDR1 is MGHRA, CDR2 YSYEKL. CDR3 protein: CASSQNPAANYGYTF. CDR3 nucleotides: TGCGCCAGCAGCCAAAACCCCGCGGCCAACTATGGCTACACCTTC.

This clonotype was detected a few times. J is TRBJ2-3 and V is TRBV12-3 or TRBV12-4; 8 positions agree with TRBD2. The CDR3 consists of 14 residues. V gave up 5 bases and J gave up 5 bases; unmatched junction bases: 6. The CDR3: CASSTAGVIDTQYF. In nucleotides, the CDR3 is TGTGCCAGCAGTACAGCGGGAGTGATAGATACGCAGTATTTT.

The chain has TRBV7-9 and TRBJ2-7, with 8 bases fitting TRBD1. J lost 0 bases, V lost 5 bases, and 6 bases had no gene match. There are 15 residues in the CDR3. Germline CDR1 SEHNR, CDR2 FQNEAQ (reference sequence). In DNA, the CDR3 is TGTGCCAGCAGCGGGGCAGGGGGCGCCTCCTACGAGCAGTACTTC. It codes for CASSGAGGASYEQYF.

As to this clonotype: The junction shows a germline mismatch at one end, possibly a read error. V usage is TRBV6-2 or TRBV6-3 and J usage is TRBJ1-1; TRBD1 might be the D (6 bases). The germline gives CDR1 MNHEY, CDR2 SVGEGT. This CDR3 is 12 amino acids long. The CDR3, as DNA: TGTGCCAGCAGTGGGTGGGACACTGAAGTTTTCTTT. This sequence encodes CASSGWDTEVFF.

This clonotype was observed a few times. This CDR3 is CASSPPPGLSSYNEQFF. Here the CDR3 DNA reads TGTGCCAGCAGCCCTCCCCCGGGACTCAGCTCCTACAATGAGCAGTTCTTC. V gene TRBV5-4 combines with J gene TRBJ2-1; a weak D match, TRBD2 (6 bases). The CDR3 sequence is 17 residues long. V was cut by 4 bases and J by 0 bases, with 17 bases left in between. From germline, CDR1 is SGHNT and CDR2 YYREEE (reference sequence).

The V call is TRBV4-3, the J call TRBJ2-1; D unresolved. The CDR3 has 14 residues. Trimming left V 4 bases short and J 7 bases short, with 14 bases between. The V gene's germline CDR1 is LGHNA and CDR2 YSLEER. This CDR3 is CASSRLRSSNEQFF. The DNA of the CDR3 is TGCGCCAGCAGCCGCCTTAGATCCTCTAATGAGCAGTTCTTC.

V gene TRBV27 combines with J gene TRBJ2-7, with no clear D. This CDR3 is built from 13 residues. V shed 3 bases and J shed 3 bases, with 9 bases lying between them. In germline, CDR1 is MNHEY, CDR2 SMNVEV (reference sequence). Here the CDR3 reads CASSFRPDYEQYF. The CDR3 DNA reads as TGTGCCAGCAGTTTTCGTCCAGACTACGAGCAGTACTTC.

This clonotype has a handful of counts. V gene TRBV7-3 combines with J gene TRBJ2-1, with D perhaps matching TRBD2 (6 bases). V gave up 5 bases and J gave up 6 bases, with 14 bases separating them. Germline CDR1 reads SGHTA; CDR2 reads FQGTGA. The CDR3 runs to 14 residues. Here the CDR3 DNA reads TGTGCCAGCAGCCCCGCGAGCGGGCTCAATGAGCAGTTCTTC. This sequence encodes CASSPASGLNEQFF.

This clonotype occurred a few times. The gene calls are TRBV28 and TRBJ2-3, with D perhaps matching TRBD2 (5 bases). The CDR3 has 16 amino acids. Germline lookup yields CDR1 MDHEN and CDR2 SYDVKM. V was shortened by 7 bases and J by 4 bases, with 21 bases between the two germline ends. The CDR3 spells CASKPSESRAADTQYF. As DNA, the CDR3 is TGTGCCAGCAAACCCTCCGAAAGCCGAGCGGCAGATACGCAGTATTTT. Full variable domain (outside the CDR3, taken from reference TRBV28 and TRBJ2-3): DVKVTQSSRYLVKRTGEKVFLECVQDMDHENMFWYRQDPGLGLRLIYFSYDVKMKEKGDIPEGYSVSREKKERFSLILESASTNQTSMYLCASKPSESRAADTQYFGPGTRLTVL.